Below, one T cell receptor (beta chain) is given with its context. The data were produced by immunoSEQ multiplex PCR, yet TCRdb's version contains in-frame clones alone and is incomplete. The sample has around 72,000 clones; 75% to 95% are singletons. The data belong to a study of technical replicates of blood from a few donors. The clonotype was recovered from a human donor in good health. Some clones in this sample may be carry-over from other donors' samples. The sequencing input was T cells isolated from PBMCs.

The CDR3 DNA follows: TGTGCCAGCAGCTTAGCGTCTATGAGGGCCTCCTACGAGCAGTACTTC. It encodes CASSLASMRASYEQYF. The chain recombines TRBV7-9 with TRBJ2-7; tentatively, D is TRBD2 (5 bases). CDR1 SEHNR and CDR2 FQNEAQ come from the germline V gene (reference sequence). The length of the CDR3 is 16 residues. Deletions cut 0 bases from V and 0 bases from J, with 12 bases between.